This T cell receptor (beta chain) emerged from a study of metastatic and nonmetastatic thyroid tumors. The V gene's germline CDR1 is SGHDT and CDR2 YYEEEE. CDR3 length: 12 amino acids. In the case of this clone: One junction end does not reproduce the germline sequence, and a read error may be involved.

MiXCR re-clonotyped the PCR reads for TCRdb. The sample holds some 14,000 clones; about 25% are singletons and the top ten take over 9.5%. Each patient went into thyroid surgery without having received any treatment. The source is a female donor with papillary thyroid cancer or a benign thyroid nodule (not recorded which). Some clones in this sample may be carry-over from other donors' samples. What was sequenced was tumor tissue. The J gene is TRBJ2-7, the V gene TRBV5-6; D ambiguous. The DNA of the CDR3 is TGTGCCAGCAGCTTGGCGCGCGGTGAGCATTACTTC. It is translated as CASSLARGEHYF.